The 29 T cell receptor beta chains below were found in one sample sequenced in a study of beta chain features in type 1 diabetes. The whole isolated RNA underwent reverse transcription, so sequencing captured expressed TCRB transcripts. Assay used: immunoSEQ multiplex PCR; TCRdb lists only in-frame clones, some missing. Of 300,000 to 450,000 clones listed, about 20% are singletons. Source material: naive CD4+ T cells from blood. All receptors derive from a woman aged 18-29 years in good health.

This clone was seen a handful of times. The chain recombines TRBV7-8 with TRBJ2-3; TRBD2 is a possible D gene (6 bases). The ends were cut back, 5 bases at V and 8 bases at J, with 20 bases in the middle. Germline V gene lookup returns CDR1 SGHVS and CDR2 FQNEAQ. The CDR3 sequence is 15 residues long. The CDR3: CASSGGAQESVTQYF. CDR3 nucleotide sequence: TGTGCCAGCAGCGGAGGGGCACAGGAATCAGTTACGCAGTATTTT.

The V and J genes are TRBV5-1 and TRBJ2-1; maybe TRBD2 (6 bases). The CDR3 runs 18 residues. The V end was cut by 4 bases, the J end by 3 bases, with 23 bases between. Germline values: CDR1 SGHRS, CDR2 YFSETQ. The CDR3, as DNA: TGCGCCAGCAGCCCCGTGAGTCTTACGGGACTCGTCTACAATGAGCAGTTCTTC. It translates to CASSPVSLTGLVYNEQFF.

The chain combines TRBV7-2 with TRBJ1-5, with D unresolved. CDR3 size: 12 residues. Germline V gene sequence: CDR1 SGHTA, CDR2 FQGNSA. With 3 bases removed from V and 6 bases from J, the gap between germline ends came to 6 bases. CDR3 DNA sequence: TGTGCCAGCAGCTTGGAGGGTCAGCCCCAGCATTTT. It is translated as CASSLEGQPQHF. The entire variable domain, with the rest obtained from reference TRBV7-2 and TRBJ1-5, is as follows: GAGVSQSPSNKVTEKGKDVELRCDPISGHTALYWYRQSLGQGLEFLIYFQGNSAPDKSGLPSDRFSAERTGGSVSTLTIQRTQQEDSAVYLCASSLEGQPQHFGDGTRLSIL.

This clone was counted between two and nine times. V usage is TRBV30 and J usage is TRBJ2-1, with TRBD2 matching 8 bases. Germline CDR1 reads GTSNPN; CDR2 reads SVGIG (reference sequence). The CDR3 totals 15 residues. V was pared by 7 bases and J by 4 bases, with 12 bases of the junction left unmatched. The chain's CDR3 is CASSTGLAGYNEQFF. CDR3 nucleotide sequence: TGTGCCTCCTCCACCGGGCTAGCGGGTTACAATGAGCAGTTCTTC. Full variable domain (remainder filled in from reference TRBV30 and TRBJ2-1): SQTIHQWPATLVQPVGSPLSLECTVEGTSNPNLYWYRQAAGRGLQLLFYSVGIGQISSEVPQNLSASRPQDRQFILSSKKLLLSDSGFYLCASSTGLAGYNEQFFGPGTRLTVL.

This rearrangement joins TRBV5-1 to TRBJ2-2, with 8 bases lining up with TRBD1. The CDR3 loop spans 16 amino acids. The junction had 5 bases not matched to a gene; V was cut back by 0 bases and J by 4 bases. Germline loops: CDR1 SGHRS, CDR2 YFSETQ. This CDR3 reads CASSLVAGQGTGELFF. In nucleotides, the CDR3 is TGCGCCAGCAGCTTGGTAGCCGGACAGGGCACCGGGGAGCTGTTTTTT.

The chain is built from TRBV14 and TRBJ2-1; 7 nucleotides align to TRBD1. There are 16 residues in the CDR3. Per the germline V gene, CDR1 is SGHDN and CDR2 is FVKESK. V lost 2 bases, J lost 6 bases, and 10 bases stayed unmatched. For the CDR3, the DNA is TGTGCCAGCAGCCAACGCCGGGACAGATTAACCAATGAGCAGTTCTTC. This gives the protein CASSQRRDRLTNEQFF.

CDR3 region: CAWSRGRETQYF. CDR3 DNA: TGTGCCTGGAGTAGGGGGCGGGAGACCCAGTACTTC. This chain uses TRBV30 with TRBJ2-5; 7 bases map to TRBD1. Germline assignment: CDR1 GTSNPN and CDR2 SVGIG (reference sequence). V lost 2 bases and J lost 5; bases outside the gene matches: 2. The CDR3 spans 12 residues.

The chain employs TRBV10-3 and TRBJ2-1, with 15 bases aligning to TRBD2. Trimming cost V 5 bases and J 9 bases; bases outside gene matches: 11. The length of the CDR3 is 17 residues. Looked up from germline, CDR1 is ENHRY and CDR2 is SYGVKD. The CDR3 DNA follows: TGTGCCATCAGTCCAGGGACTAGCGGGGGGATTTACGGTGAGCAGTTCTTC. Translating it yields CAISPGTSGGIYGEQFF.

The chain recombines TRBV7-9 with TRBJ2-3, with 7 bases matching TRBD1. The length of the CDR3 is 14 residues. With 6 bases clipped from V and 2 bases from J, the junction kept 5 bases outside the gene matches. Germline V gene lookup returns CDR1 SEHNR and CDR2 FQNEAQ (reference sequence). CDR3 in amino acids: CASRQGQSTDTQYF. The CDR3 region has the DNA TGTGCCAGCAGGCAGGGACAGTCCACAGATACGCAGTATTTT.

V usage is TRBV9 and J usage is TRBJ1-2, with a weak D call TRBD1 (5 bases). The CDR3 loop spans 14 amino acids. CDR1 SGDLS and CDR2 YYNGEE come from the germline V gene. V dropped 0 bases and J dropped 5 bases, with 11 bases sitting between them. The CDR3 bases are TGTGCCAGCAGCGTAGAATCGTCAGGGTATGGCTACACCTTC. This sequence encodes CASSVESSGYGYTF.

On this clone itself: Other DNA sequences in the sample encode the same CDR3. This chain links TRBV7-2 with TRBJ1-1; 7 bases match TRBD1. This CDR3 has 13 amino acids. The V and J ends lost 5 bases and 1 base, in that order; junction bases with no gene match: 1. Germline V gives CDR1 SGHTA, CDR2 FQGNSA. The CDR3 region has the DNA TGTGCCAGCAGCAGACAGGGGAACACTGAAGCTTTCTTT. It translates to CASSRQGNTEAFF.

V gene TRBV7-9 combines with J gene TRBJ2-1; D may be TRBD2 (5 bases). This CDR3 is 17 amino acids long. V was shortened by 1 base and J by 0 bases, with 13 bases between the two germline ends. The germline V gene encodes CDR1 SEHNR and CDR2 FQNEAQ (reference sequence). CDR3 nucleotides: TGTGCCAGCAGCTTAGGGGAGAATCTCCACTCCTACAATGAGCAGTTCTTC. It encodes CASSLGENLHSYNEQFF.

The sample holds a few counts of this clone. V gene TRBV12-5 combines with J gene TRBJ1-2; no clear D gene. Germline V gives CDR1 LGHNT, CDR2 FRNRAP. The CDR3 extends over 13 amino acids. V lost 1 base, J lost 2 bases, and 5 bases lay in between. DNA of the CDR3: TGTGCTAGTGGTTTGGCCAGGAACTATGGCTACACCTTC. This sequence encodes CASGLARNYGYTF. The entire variable domain, with the rest obtained from reference TRBV12-5 and TRBJ1-2, is as follows: DARVTQTPRHKVTEMGQEVTMRCQPILGHNTVFWYRQTMMQGLELLAYFRNRAPLDDSGMPKDRFSAEMPDATLATLKIQPSEPRDSAVYFCASGLARNYGYTFGSGTRLTVV.

The chain links TRBV11-2 to TRBJ2-5; D ambiguous. The germline CDR1 and CDR2 sequences are SGHAT and FQNNGV. Trimming took off 1 base at V and 0 bases at J, with 6 bases between the two ends. The CDR3 loop spans 14 amino acids. The CDR3 sequence: CASSLGAYQETQYF. The CDR3 DNA follows: TGTGCCAGCAGCTTAGGGGCGTACCAAGAGACCCAGTACTTC.

This clone has just a few counts. V gene TRBV9 combines with J gene TRBJ1-6, with D tentatively TRBD1 (5 bases). Germline lookup yields CDR1 SGDLS and CDR2 YYNGEE. This CDR3 region has 16 residues. The V end lost 4 bases, the J end lost 2 bases, and 13 bases lay between the germline ends. CDR3 nucleotides: TGTGCCAGCAGCCTCCGGGAGGACACCTATAATTCACCCCTCCACTTT. Protein sequence: CASSLREDTYNSPLHF.

The table lists this clone with a few counts. This sequence joins TRBV7-9 and TRBJ2-7, with TRBD2 matching 10 bases. Germline-derived CDR1 and CDR2 are SEHNR and FQNEAQ (reference sequence). With 2 bases clipped from V and 12 bases from J, the junction kept 7 bases outside the gene matches. The CDR3 is made up of 13 amino acids. CDR3 sequence reads: CASSLQEAGGMYF. The CDR3 DNA is TGTGCCAGCAGCTTACAGGAAGCGGGAGGGATGTACTTC.

The chain carries TRBV7-2 and TRBJ1-3, with D tentatively TRBD1 (5 bases). The CDR3 consists of 16 residues. Trimming removed 0 bases from V and 3 bases from J, with 12 bases in between. The V gene's germline CDR1 is SGHTA and CDR2 FQGNSA. CDR3 region: CASSLAPGGNGNTIYF. In DNA, the CDR3 is TGTGCCAGCAGCTTAGCCCCGGGGGGGAATGGAAACACCATATATTTT.

This clone was detected only a few times. The V and J genes are TRBV2 and TRBJ1-5, with 11 bases matching TRBD1. This CDR3 region has 14 residues. Losses at the gene ends were 5 bases for V and 7 bases for J; bases not matched to a gene: 4. Germline CDR1 is SNHLY and CDR2 is FYNNEI. CDR3 DNA sequence: TGTGCCAGCAGTAAGGACAGGGGGCTACAGCCCCAGCATTTT. Its protein is CASSKDRGLQPQHF.

This clone has just a few counts. This CDR3 is CSASGDEQFF. The CDR3 DNA sequence: TGCAGTGCCTCCGGTGATGAGCAGTTCTTC. The rearrangement uses TRBV20-1 and TRBJ2-1; no reliable D call. Germline V CDR1 and CDR2: DFQATT, SNEGSKA (reference sequence). The length of the CDR3 is 10 residues. The V end was cut by 6 bases, the J end by 8 bases, with 8 bases between.

This chain uses TRBV5-4 with TRBJ1-4; 7 nucleotides line up with TRBD1. The germline CDR1 and CDR2 sequences are SGHNT and YYREEE (reference sequence). The CDR3 consists of 14 residues. Losses at the gene ends were 5 bases for V and 8 bases for J; bases not matched to a gene: 9. Written as DNA, the CDR3 is TGTGCCAGCAGTTCTGACAGGGAAAGCGAAAAACTGTTTTTT. This translates into CASSSDRESEKLFF.

This clone has just a few counts. The rearrangement links TRBV2 to TRBJ2-7, with D unresolved. The V gene lost 4 bases and the J gene lost 3 bases, with 7 bases spanning the gap. Germline-derived CDR1 and CDR2 are SNHLY and FYNNEI. The CDR3 totals 12 residues. The CDR3 sequence: CASSGEDYEQYF. For the CDR3, the DNA is TGTGCCAGCAGTGGAGAAGACTACGAGCAGTACTTC.

The chain joins TRBV12-5 to TRBJ2-3, with a tentative D call TRBD1 (5 bases). Germline CDR1 reads LGHNT; CDR2 reads FRNRAP. Trimming cost V 8 bases and J 4 bases, with 10 bases left between them. CDR3 length: 12 amino acids. The chain's CDR3 is CASTWGADTQYF. The CDR3 DNA sequence: TGTGCTAGTACTTGGGGCGCAGATACGCAGTATTTT.

This chain links TRBV7-2 with TRBJ2-7; maybe TRBD2 (5 bases). V lost 3 bases and J lost 0, with 12 bases in between. Germline lookup yields CDR1 SGHTA and CDR2 FQGNSA. CDR3 size: 15 residues. The chain's CDR3 is CASSFGPSSSYEQYF. The CDR3 nucleotides are TGTGCCAGCAGCTTTGGGCCTAGCAGCTCCTACGAGCAGTACTTC.

The chain couples TRBV6-1 to TRBJ1-5; D is ambiguous. Deletions cut 10 bases from V and 1 base from J, with 14 bases between. The CDR3 contains 14 residues. CDR1 MNHNS and CDR2 SASEGT come from the germline V gene. The CDR3 loop reads CATLLEDSNQPQHF. CDR3 DNA: TGTGCCACCTTGTTGGAGGACAGCAATCAGCCCCAGCATTTT.

The CDR3 here is CASSSGTRGEQFF. CDR3 DNA sequence: TGTGCCAGCAGCTCCGGGACTAGGGGTGAGCAGTTCTTC. This chain uses TRBV9 with TRBJ2-1; TRBD2 matches 8 bases. Germline trimming cut 4 bases from V and 9 bases from J; bases unmatched to any gene: 6. The CDR3 spans 13 residues. Per the germline V gene, CDR1 is SGDLS and CDR2 is YYNGEE.

V is TRBV30 and J is TRBJ2-2; D is unresolved. Germline V gene lookup returns CDR1 GTSNPN and CDR2 SVGIG (reference sequence). The CDR3 consists of 13 residues. With 4 bases removed from V and 3 bases from J, the gap between germline ends came to 9 bases. CDR3 DNA sequence: TGTGCCTGGACCCACGGGTACACCGGGGAGCTGTTTTTT. It is translated as CAWTHGYTGELFF.

This chain uses TRBV2 with TRBJ2-1; D gene unclear. The CDR3 is 11 residues long. Germline CDR1 is SNHLY and CDR2 is FYNNEI. With 4 bases removed from V and 6 bases from J, the gap between germline ends came to 4 bases. The CDR3 DNA reads TGTGCCAGCAGTGTTCTCAATGAGCAGTTCTTC. This codes for CASSVLNEQFF.

V is TRBV6-5 and J is TRBJ2-3; 10 positions match TRBD1. Germline values: CDR1 MNHEY, CDR2 SVGAGI. V shed 8 bases and J 4 bases; nucleotides not matched to a gene: 3. CDR3 length: 13 amino acids. The CDR3 protein is CASGDRGSDTQYF. For the CDR3, the DNA is TGTGCCAGCGGGGACAGGGGATCAGATACGCAGTATTTT.

This chain uses TRBV14 with TRBJ2-4; 8 bases line up with TRBD1. Germline V gene lookup returns CDR1 SGHDN and CDR2 FVKESK. The CDR3 consists of 16 residues. V lost 4 bases and J lost 5; bases outside the gene matches: 10. CDR3 nucleotide sequence: TGTGCCAGCAGCCCACTGCCCGGGACAGGTGAAAACATTCAGTACTTC. This sequence encodes CASSPLPGTGENIQYF.